A selection of T cell receptor beta chains follows, all from one sample in a study of post-analysis software for immune sequencing data. MiXCR, run by TCRdb on the PCR reads, gives a single entry per CDR3 protein. The table has 600,000 to 700,000 distinct CDR3 sequences, more than 50% seen once; the top ten hold about 11%. Input material: blood. These TCRs come from a girl aged 2 to 10 with multiple sclerosis. Each CDR3 is given with its conserved first and last residue. A D gene is named only where the DNA matches it firmly. The size of a clone is reported for some rows only, either as once, few or many, or as a class for expanded clones.

abundance	d_gene	v_gene	j_gene	CDR3aa	CDR3nt
NA	NA	TRBV18	TRBJ1-2	CASSDGGHYGYTF	TGTGCCAGCAGCGACGGGGGGCACTATGGCTACACCTTC
few	TRBD2	TRBV24-1	TRBJ2-1	CATSDPARGGRLGEQFF	TGTGCCACCAGTGATCCTGCCAGAGGCGGGAGGCTTGGTGAGCAGTTCTTC
NA	TRBD1	TRBV5-1	TRBJ2-1	CASRSGTVNEQFF	TGCGCCAGCAGATCCGGGACAGTGAATGAGCAGTTCTTC
NA	NA	TRBV29-1	TRBJ2-1	CSVRPTSNEQFF	TGCAGCGTCCGACCGACTAGTAATGAGCAGTTCTTC
NA	NA	TRBV12-3/TRBV12-4	TRBJ2-5	CAGSLQQGQETQYF	TGTGCCGGCAGTCTACAACAGGGTCAAGAGACCCAGTACTTC
NA	NA	TRBV6-2/TRBV6-3	TRBJ1-5	CASSLGPRNNQPQHF	TGTGCCAGCAGTCTGGGGCCGCGGAACAATCAGCCCCAGCATTTT
NA	TRBD1	TRBV3-1	TRBJ2-5	CASRTRDSKETQYF	TGTGCCAGCAGAACCCGGGACAGCAAAGAGACCCAGTACTTC
NA	NA	TRBV6-2/TRBV6-3	TRBJ1-1	CASSRPSTEAFF	TGTGCCAGCAGCCGACCCTCCACGGAAGCTTTCTTT
few	NA	TRBV5-4	TRBJ2-1	CASAGTVRDEQFF	TGTGCCAGCGCCGGGACCGTGAGAGATGAGCAGTTCTTC
NA	TRBD2	TRBV5-5	TRBJ2-1	CASSLTPGGEQFF	TGTGCCAGCAGCTTGACCCCGGGGGGTGAGCAGTTCTTC
NA	NA	TRBV12-3/TRBV12-4	TRBJ2-1	CASSLQSRDMGHEQFF	TGTGCCAGCAGTCTCCAGTCGCGGGATATGGGACATGAGCAGTTCTTC
NA	NA	TRBV29-1	TRBJ2-7	CSVEAGYEQYF	TGCAGCGTTGAGGCGGGGTACGAGCAGTACTTC
NA	NA	TRBV6-6	TRBJ2-1	CATADSNNEQFF	TGTGCCACCGCGGACTCAAACAATGAGCAGTTCTTC
NA	NA	TRBV29-1	TRBJ1-1	CSVGSGGPEAFF	TGCAGCGTTGGGTCCGGGGGGCCTGAAGCTTTCTTT
NA	NA	TRBV15	TRBJ2-1	CATSRSGRVYNEQFF	TGTGCCACCAGCAGATCCGGCAGGGTCTACAATGAGCAGTTCTTC
NA	NA	TRBV4-2	TRBJ2-6	CASSQEARFRANVLTF	TGTGCCAGCAGCCAAGAAGCCAGGTTTAGGGCCAACGTCCTGACTTTC
once	NA	TRBV12-3/TRBV12-4	TRBJ2-7	CASALLGIYEQYF	TGTGCCAGCGCCTTGCTAGGGATCTACGAGCAGTACTTC
NA	NA	TRBV25-1	TRBJ1-4	CASSGEKLFF	TGTGCCAGCAGTGGGGAAAAACTGTTTTTT
NA	TRBD2	TRBV9	TRBJ2-1	CASSVGPGGRAVNEQFF	TGTGCCAGCAGCGTAGGTCCGGGCGGGAGGGCCGTCAATGAGCAGTTCTTC
NA	TRBD2	TRBV7-2	TRBJ2-1	CASSYVAGGGHNEQFF	TGTGCCAGCAGCTATGTAGCGGGGGGGGGTCACAATGAGCAGTTCTTC
NA	TRBD2	TRBV4-1	TRBJ2-3	CASSLGLAGGPRSTDTQYF	TGCGCCAGCAGCCTGGGACTAGCGGGAGGGCCGCGGAGCACAGATACGCAGTATTTT
few	TRBD2	TRBV9	TRBJ2-1	CASSVGLASYNEQFF	TGTGCCAGCAGCGTGGGACTAGCGTCCTACAATGAGCAGTTCTTC
NA	NA	TRBV7-3	TRBJ1-2	CASSLTPLFGYTF	TGTGCCAGCAGCTTAACCCCCTTGTTTGGCTACACCTTC
many	TRBD1	TRBV12-3/TRBV12-4	TRBJ1-2	CASSPDRVYGYTF	TGTGCCAGCAGTCCGGACAGGGTCTATGGCTACACCTTC
NA	NA	TRBV28	TRBJ2-1	CASSPRRAYNEQFF	TGTGCCAGCAGTCCCCGTCGGGCCTACAATGAGCAGTTCTTC
few	TRBD1	TRBV6-1	TRBJ2-3	CASTPKGATLLADTQYF	TGTGCCAGCACCCCTAAGGGGGCTACCCTCTTGGCAGATACGCAGTATTTT
NA	TRBD2	TRBV20-1	TRBJ2-1	CSAPTSGRRSEQFF	TGCAGTGCTCCGACTAGCGGGAGGCGTAGTGAGCAGTTCTTC
NA	NA	TRBV20-1	TRBJ2-5	CSATYPQETQYF	TGCAGTGCTACTTACCCCCAAGAGACCCAGTACTTC
few	NA	TRBV20-1	TRBJ2-1	CSARDGRSGLRKGGSYNEQFF	TGCAGTGCTAGAGACGGGAGGTCAGGGCTTCGTAAGGGGGGCTCCTACAATGAGCAGTTCTTC
NA	TRBD1	TRBV7-9	TRBJ2-2	CASSLVQGSSNTGELFF	TGTGCCAGCAGCTTAGTACAGGGGTCTTCGAACACCGGGGAGCTGTTTTTT
NA	TRBD2	TRBV10-3	TRBJ2-1	CAIRGRTSGGSSYNEQFF	TGTGCCATCAGAGGTAGGACTAGCGGGGGAAGCTCCTACAATGAGCAGTTCTTC
NA	NA	TRBV6-2/TRBV6-3	TRBJ2-3	CASNSIFRRGRVDTQYF	TGTGCCAGCAATTCCATTTTCCGGCGGGGACGGGTAGATACGCAGTATTTT
once	NA	TRBV14	TRBJ2-3	CASGDTLTDTQYF	TGTGCCAGCGGGGACACCCTCACAGATACGCAGTATTTT
few	TRBD2	TRBV11-1	TRBJ2-5	CASSLVTSGQETQYF	TGTGCCAGCAGCTTAGTGACTAGCGGGCAAGAGACCCAGTACTTC
NA	TRBD2	TRBV7-3	TRBJ2-3	CASSLGGGRQAQYF	TGTGCCAGCAGCTTAGGCGGCGGGAGGCAAGCGCAGTATTTT
once	TRBD2	TRBV10-3	TRBJ2-3	CAIRGTSGSTDTQYF	TGTGCCATCAGGGGGACTAGCGGAAGCACAGATACGCAGTATTTT
NA	TRBD2	TRBV7-3	TRBJ2-1	CASSFSGGRGNEQFF	TGTGCCAGCAGCTTTTCGGGGGGTAGAGGCAATGAGCAGTTCTTC
NA	TRBD2	TRBV2	TRBJ2-1	CASSLGLAGGLDEQFF	TGTGCCAGCAGCCTTGGACTAGCGGGGGGGCTGGATGAGCAGTTCTTC
NA	NA	TRBV20-1	TRBJ2-7	CSAMPGASIYEQYF	TGCAGTGCCATGCCAGGGGCTTCCATTTACGAGCAGTACTTC
few	TRBD2	TRBV10-2	TRBJ2-5	CASRQGGAGVQETQYF	TGCGCCAGCAGGCAGGGTGGAGCGGGGGTCCAAGAGACCCAGTACTTC
once	NA	TRBV12-3/TRBV12-4	TRBJ2-1	CASTLDEGNEQFF	TGTGCCAGCACCCTGGACGAAGGCAATGAGCAGTTCTTC
NA	TRBD2	TRBV29-1	TRBJ2-1	CSGETSGREYEQFF	TGCAGCGGTGAGACTAGCGGGAGGGAGTATGAGCAGTTCTTC
NA	TRBD2	TRBV20-1	TRBJ2-1	CSVSGRRLDEQFF	TGCAGTGTCAGCGGGAGAAGATTGGATGAGCAGTTCTTC
few	NA	TRBV29-1	TRBJ1-1	CSVEVRGARTEAFF	TGCAGCGTTGAGGTCAGGGGCGCGAGGACTGAAGCTTTCTTT
NA	NA	TRBV20-1	TRBJ2-3	CSARDPFGGLWTQYF	TGCAGTGCTAGAGATCCATTTGGAGGCCTATGGACGCAGTATTTT
NA	TRBD2	TRBV28	TRBJ2-5	CASEGLAGRETQYF	TGTGCCAGCGAAGGACTAGCGGGACGAGAGACCCAGTACTTC
few	TRBD1	TRBV29-1	TRBJ2-3	CSVAQGQGTDTQYF	TGCAGCGTGGCGCAGGGACAGGGCACAGATACGCAGTATTTT
NA	NA	TRBV12-3/TRBV12-4	TRBJ1-1	CAGRTTVLNTEAFF	TGTGCCGGCAGGACGACCGTTCTCAACACTGAAGCTTTCTTT
few	TRBD1	TRBV29-1	TRBJ2-5	CSVVTGGVETQYF	TGCAGCGTTGTCACAGGGGGCGTTGAGACCCAGTACTTC
NA	NA	TRBV7-2	TRBJ2-7	CAGSREGYNEQYF	TGTGCCGGTTCCCGTGAGGGATACAATGAGCAGTACTTC
few	NA	TRBV6-2/TRBV6-3	TRBJ2-3	CASRTLSTDTQYF	TGTGCCAGCAGGACCCTCAGCACAGATACGCAGTATTTT